A selection of T cell receptor beta chains follows, all from one sample in a study of cytomegalovirus exposure and HLA in healthy donors. Some clones are missing from TCRdb's copy, which holds only in-frame ones; the method was immunoSEQ multiplex PCR. The sample totals around 200,000 clones. The sequencing input was PBMCs. The receptor source for this set is a girl aged 2 to 10 in good health and CMV-seropositive. The CDR3 runs from the conserved cysteine through the conserved F or W. D genes are given only for firm matches.

TRBD2 TRBJ2-1 TRBV7-6 CASSPLGGAYNEQFF TGTGCCAGCAGCCCCCTCGGGGGGGCCTACAATGAGCAGTTCTTC
. TRBJ1-5 TRBV2 CASSILSRPQHF TGTGCCAGCAGTATTCTATCGCGGCCCCAGCATTTT
TRBD2 TRBJ2-3 TRBV5-1 CASSLSPLTSGRPVSYTQYF TGCGCCAGCAGCTTGTCCCCCTTAACTAGCGGGAGGCCCGTCTCATATACGCAGTATTTT
. TRBJ1-1 TRBV25-1 CASSLGGVAEAFF TGTGCCAGCAGTCTCGGGGGGGTGGCTGAAGCTTTCTTT
. TRBJ1-4 TRBV4-1 CASSQGVLATNEKLFF TGCGCCAGCAGCCAAGGAGTTCTGGCAACTAATGAAAAACTGTTTTTT
. TRBJ1-2 TRBV19 CASSIEMGQRLYGYTF TGTGCCAGTAGTATAGAGATGGGGCAGCGCCTCTATGGCTACACCTTC
. TRBJ2-5 TRBV30 CAWMATESQETQYF TGTGCCTGGATGGCTACAGAATCTCAAGAGACCCAGTACTTC
TRBD2 TRBJ2-1 TRBV29-1 CSVEVRLLAGIFNEQFF TGCAGCGTTGAAGTCAGGCTCCTAGCGGGGATTTTCAATGAGCAGTTCTTC
. TRBJ2-7 TRBV5-6 CASSLGIYEQYF TGTGCCAGCAGCTTGGGTATCTACGAGCAGTACTTC
. TRBJ2-7 TRBV27 CASSHGDGGYEQYF TGTGCCAGCAGCCACGGGGACGGGGGCTACGAGCAGTACTTC
. TRBJ1-1 TRBV7-6 CASSLLASNTEAFF TGTGCCAGCAGCTTATTAGCAAGTAACACTGAAGCTTTCTTT
TRBD1 TRBJ2-1 TRBV29-1 CSVERDRGHNEQFF TGCAGCGTTGAGAGGGACAGGGGACACAATGAGCAGTTCTTC
. TRBJ2-7 TRBV2 CASSETDYYEQYF TGTGCCAGCAGTGAAACGGACTACTACGAGCAGTACTTC
. TRBJ2-7 TRBV9 CASSVGSGADPYEQYF TGTGCCAGCAGCGTAGGTAGTGGGGCAGATCCCTACGAGCAGTACTTC